Here is one T cell receptor beta chain with its context. This entry belongs to a study of early T cells in non-severe SARS-CoV-2 infection. Using its own MiXCR run on the 5' RACE reads, TCRdb lists one record per CDR3 protein. Of approximately 70,000 distinct CDR3 sequences in the sample, over 10% are singletons; the top ten hold 4.5% to 6.5%. Trimming left V 4 bases short and J 10 bases short, with 19 bases between. CDR3 length: 14 residues. The germline V gene has CDR1 MGHRA and CDR2 YSYEKL. Sequencing used whole blood. The gene calls are TRBV4-1 and TRBJ1-2; D is unresolved. The TCR comes from an adult who was a healthcare worker with PCR-confirmed SARS-CoV-2 infection or an uninfected control (not recorded which). The CDR3 spells CASSRRRGQLDYTF. CDR3 nucleotide sequence: TGCGCCAGCAGCCGGAGACGTGGGCAGTTAGACTACACCTTC.